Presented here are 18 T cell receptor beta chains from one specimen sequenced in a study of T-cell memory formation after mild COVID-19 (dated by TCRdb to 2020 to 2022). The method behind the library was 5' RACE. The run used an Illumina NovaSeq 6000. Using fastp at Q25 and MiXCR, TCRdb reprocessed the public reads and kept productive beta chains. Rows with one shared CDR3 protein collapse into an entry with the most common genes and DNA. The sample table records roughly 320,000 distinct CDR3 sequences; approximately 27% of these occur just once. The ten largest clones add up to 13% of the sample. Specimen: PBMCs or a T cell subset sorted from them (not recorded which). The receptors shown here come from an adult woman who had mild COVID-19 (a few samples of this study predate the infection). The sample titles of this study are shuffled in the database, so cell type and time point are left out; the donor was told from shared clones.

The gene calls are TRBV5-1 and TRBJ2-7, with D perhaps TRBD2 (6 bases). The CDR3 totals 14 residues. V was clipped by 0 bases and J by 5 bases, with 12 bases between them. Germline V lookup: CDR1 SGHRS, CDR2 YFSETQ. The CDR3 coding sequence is TGCGCCAGCAGCTTGGGGGGGGAACTCAACGAGCAGTACTTC. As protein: CASSLGGELNEQYF.

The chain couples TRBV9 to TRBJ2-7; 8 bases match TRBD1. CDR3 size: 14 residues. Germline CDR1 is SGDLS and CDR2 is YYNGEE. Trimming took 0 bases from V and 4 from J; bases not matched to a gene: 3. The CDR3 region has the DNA TGTGCCAGCAGCGTAGAAGACAGGGGATACGAGCAGTACTTC. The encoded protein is CASSVEDRGYEQYF.

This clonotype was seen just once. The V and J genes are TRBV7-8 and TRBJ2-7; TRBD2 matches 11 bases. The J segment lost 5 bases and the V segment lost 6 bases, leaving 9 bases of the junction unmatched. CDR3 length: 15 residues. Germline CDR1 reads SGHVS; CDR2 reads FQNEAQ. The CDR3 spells CASSSSGRSDDEQYF. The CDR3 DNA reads TGTGCCAGCAGTTCTAGCGGGAGGTCAGACGACGAGCAGTACTTC.

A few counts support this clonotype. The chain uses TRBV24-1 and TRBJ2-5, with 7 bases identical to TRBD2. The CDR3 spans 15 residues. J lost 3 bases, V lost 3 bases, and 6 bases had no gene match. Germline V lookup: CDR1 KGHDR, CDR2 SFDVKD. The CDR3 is CATSDAAGVEETQYF. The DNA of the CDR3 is TGTGCCACCAGTGATGCGGCGGGAGTCGAAGAGACCCAGTACTTC.

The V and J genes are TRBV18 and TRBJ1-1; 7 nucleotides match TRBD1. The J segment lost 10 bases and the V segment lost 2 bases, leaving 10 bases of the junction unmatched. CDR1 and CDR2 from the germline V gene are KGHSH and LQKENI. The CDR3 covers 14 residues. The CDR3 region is CASSPDGQVGRAFF. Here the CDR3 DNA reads TGTGCCAGCTCACCAGACGGACAGGTCGGGCGAGCTTTCTTT.

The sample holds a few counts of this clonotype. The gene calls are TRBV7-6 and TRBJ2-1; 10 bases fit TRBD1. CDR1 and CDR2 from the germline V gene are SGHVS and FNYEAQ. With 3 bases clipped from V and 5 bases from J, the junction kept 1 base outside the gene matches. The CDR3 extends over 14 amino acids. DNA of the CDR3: TGTGCCAGCAGCTTGGGGACAGGGGACAATGAGCAGTTCTTC. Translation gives CASSLGTGDNEQFF.

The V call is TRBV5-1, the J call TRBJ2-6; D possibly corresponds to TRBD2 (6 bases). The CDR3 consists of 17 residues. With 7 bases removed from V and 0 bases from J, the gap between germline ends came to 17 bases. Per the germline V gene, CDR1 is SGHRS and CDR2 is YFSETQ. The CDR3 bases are TGCGCCAGCTACTTGGGGGGTCTCGCCTCTGGGGCCAACGTCCTGACTTTC. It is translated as CASYLGGLASGANVLTF. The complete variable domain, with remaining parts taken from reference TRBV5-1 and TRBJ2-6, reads KAGVTQTPRYLIKTRGQQVTLSCSPISGHRSVSWYQQTPGQGLQFLFEYFSETQRNKGNFPGRFSGRQFSNSRSEMNVSTLELGDSALYLCASYLGGLASGANVLTFGAGSRLTVL.

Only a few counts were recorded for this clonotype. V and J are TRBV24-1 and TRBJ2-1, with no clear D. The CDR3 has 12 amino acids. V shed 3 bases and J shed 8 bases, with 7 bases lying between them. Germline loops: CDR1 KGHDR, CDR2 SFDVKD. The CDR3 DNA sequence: TGTGCCACCAGTGATCTTAGGTATGAGCAGTTCTTC. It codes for CATSDLRYEQFF.

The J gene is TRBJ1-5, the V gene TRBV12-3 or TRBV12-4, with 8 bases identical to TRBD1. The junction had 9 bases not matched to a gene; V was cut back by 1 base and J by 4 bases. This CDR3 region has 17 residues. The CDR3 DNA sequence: TGTGCCAGCAGTTTAGAAGACAGGGGTTCCCCTAATCAGCCCCAGCATTTT. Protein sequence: CASSLEDRGSPNQPQHF.

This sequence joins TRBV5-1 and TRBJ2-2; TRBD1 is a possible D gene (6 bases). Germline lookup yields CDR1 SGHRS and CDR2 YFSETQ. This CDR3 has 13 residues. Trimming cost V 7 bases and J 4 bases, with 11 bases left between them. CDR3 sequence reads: CASCEGVTGELFF. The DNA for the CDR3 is TGCGCCAGCTGTGAGGGGGTCACCGGGGAGCTGTTTTTT.

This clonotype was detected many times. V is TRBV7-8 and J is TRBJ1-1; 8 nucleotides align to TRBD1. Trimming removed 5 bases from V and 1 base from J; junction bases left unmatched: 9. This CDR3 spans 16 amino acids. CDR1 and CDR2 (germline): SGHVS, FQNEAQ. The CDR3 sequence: CASSPRRDRQNTEAFF. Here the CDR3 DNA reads TGTGCCAGCAGCCCAAGAAGGGACAGGCAGAACACTGAAGCTTTCTTT. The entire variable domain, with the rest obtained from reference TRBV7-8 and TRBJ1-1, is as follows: GAGVSQSPRYKVAKRGQDVALRCDPISGHVSLFWYQQALGQGPEFLTYFQNEAQLDKSGLPSDRFFAERPEGSVSTLKIQRTQQEDSAVYLCASSPRRDRQNTEAFFGQGTRLTVV.

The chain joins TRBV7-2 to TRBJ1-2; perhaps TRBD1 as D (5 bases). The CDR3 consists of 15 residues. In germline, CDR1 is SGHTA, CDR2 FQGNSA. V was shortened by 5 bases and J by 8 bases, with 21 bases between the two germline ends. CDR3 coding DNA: TGTGCCAGCAGCCCCCCCCTCGGGGGAATGAAGGGCTACACCTTC. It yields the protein CASSPPLGGMKGYTF. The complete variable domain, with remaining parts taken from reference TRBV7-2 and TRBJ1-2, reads GAGVSQSPSNKVTEKGKDVELRCDPISGHTALYWYRQSLGQGLEFLIYFQGNSAPDKSGLPSDRFSAERTGGSVSTLTIQRTQQEDSAVYLCASSPPLGGMKGYTFGSGTRLTVV.

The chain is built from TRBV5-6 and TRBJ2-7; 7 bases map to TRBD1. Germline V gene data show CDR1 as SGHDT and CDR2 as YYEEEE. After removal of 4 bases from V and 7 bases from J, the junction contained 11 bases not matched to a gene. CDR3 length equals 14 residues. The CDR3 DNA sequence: TGTGCCAGCAGCCCTGGGACAGACCTTTCTGAGCAGTACTTC. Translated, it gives CASSPGTDLSEQYF.

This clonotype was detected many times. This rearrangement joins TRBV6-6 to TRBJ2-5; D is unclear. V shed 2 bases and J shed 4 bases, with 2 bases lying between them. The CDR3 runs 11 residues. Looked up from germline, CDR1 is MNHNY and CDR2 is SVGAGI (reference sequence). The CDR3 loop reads CASSYLETQYF. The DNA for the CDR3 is TGTGCCAGCAGTTACCTAGAGACCCAGTACTTC.

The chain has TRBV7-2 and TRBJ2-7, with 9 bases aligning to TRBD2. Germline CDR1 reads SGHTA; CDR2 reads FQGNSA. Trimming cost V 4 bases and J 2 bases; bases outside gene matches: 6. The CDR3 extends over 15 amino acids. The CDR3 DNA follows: TGTGCCAGCAGCTCGATAGCGGGAGTACCCTACGAGCAGTACTTC. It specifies CASSSIAGVPYEQYF. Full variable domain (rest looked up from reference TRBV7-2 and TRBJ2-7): GAGVSQSPSNKVTEKGKDVELRCDPISGHTALYWYRQSLGQGLEFLIYFQGNSAPDKSGLPSDRFSAERTGGSVSTLTIQRTQQEDSAVYLCASSSIAGVPYEQYFGPGTRLTVT.

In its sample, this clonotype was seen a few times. As DNA, the CDR3 is TGTGCCATCAGTGCTGAGGGGACGGGGAACACTGAAGCTTTCTTT. Encoded protein: CAISAEGTGNTEAFF. The chain links TRBV10-3 to TRBJ1-1, with TRBD1 as a possible D gene (5 bases). CDR1 is ENHRY and CDR2 is SYGVKD in the germline V gene. This CDR3 is 15 amino acids long. The V gene lost 4 bases and the J gene lost 1 base, with 13 bases spanning the gap.

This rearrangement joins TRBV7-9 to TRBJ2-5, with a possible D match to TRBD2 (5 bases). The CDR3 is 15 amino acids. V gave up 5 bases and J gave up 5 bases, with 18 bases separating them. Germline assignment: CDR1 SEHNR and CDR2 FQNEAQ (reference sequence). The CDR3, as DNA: TGTGCCAGCAGCCATCGACAAGGGAGTGGCGAGACCCAGTACTTC. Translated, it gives CASSHRQGSGETQYF.

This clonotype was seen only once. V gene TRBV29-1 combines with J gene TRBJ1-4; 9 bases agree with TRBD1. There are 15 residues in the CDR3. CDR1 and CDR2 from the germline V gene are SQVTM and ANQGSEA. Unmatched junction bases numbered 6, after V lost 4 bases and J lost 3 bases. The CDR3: CSVVQGAVSNEKLFF. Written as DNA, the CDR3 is TGCAGCGTTGTACAGGGGGCTGTGTCTAATGAAAAACTGTTTTTT.